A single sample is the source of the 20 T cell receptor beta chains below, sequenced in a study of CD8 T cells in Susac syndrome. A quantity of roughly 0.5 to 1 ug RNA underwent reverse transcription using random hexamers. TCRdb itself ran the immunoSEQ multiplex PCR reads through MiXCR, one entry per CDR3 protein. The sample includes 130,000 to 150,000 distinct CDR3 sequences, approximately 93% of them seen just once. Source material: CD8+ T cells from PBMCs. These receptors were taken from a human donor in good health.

As DNA, the CDR3 is TGTGCCTGGAGTGTCTCCACCCACGAGCAGTACTTC. Translated: CAWSVSTHEQYF. The chain couples TRBV30 to TRBJ2-7; D not certain. The ends were cut back, 0 bases at V and 5 bases at J, with 8 bases in the middle. CDR1 and CDR2 (germline): GTSNPN, SVGIG (reference sequence). This CDR3 comprises 12 residues.

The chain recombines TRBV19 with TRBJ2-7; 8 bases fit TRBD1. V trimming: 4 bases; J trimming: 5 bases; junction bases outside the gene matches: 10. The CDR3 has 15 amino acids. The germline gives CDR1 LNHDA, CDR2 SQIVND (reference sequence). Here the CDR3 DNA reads TGTGCCAGTAGTAGGAGGCAGGGGGCGCGGAACGAGCAGTACTTC. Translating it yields CASSRRQGARNEQYF.

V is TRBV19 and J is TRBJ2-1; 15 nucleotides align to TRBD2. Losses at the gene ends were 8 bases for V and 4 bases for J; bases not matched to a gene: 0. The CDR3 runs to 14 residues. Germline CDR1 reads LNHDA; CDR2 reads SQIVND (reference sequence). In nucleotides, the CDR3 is TGTGCCAGTGGACTAGCGGGAGGGTACAATGAGCAGTTCTTC. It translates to CASGLAGGYNEQFF.

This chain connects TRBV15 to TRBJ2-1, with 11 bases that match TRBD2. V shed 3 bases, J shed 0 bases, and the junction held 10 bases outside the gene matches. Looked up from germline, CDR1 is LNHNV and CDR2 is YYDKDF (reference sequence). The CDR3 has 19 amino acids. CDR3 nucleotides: TGTGCCACCAGCAGGGAGCTAGCGGGAGGATTAAGCTCCTACAATGAGCAGTTCTTC. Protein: CATSRELAGGLSSYNEQFF.

CDR3 amino acids: CASSIPGLAYNEQFF. The CDR3 DNA sequence: TGTGCCAGCAGTATTCCGGGACTAGCCTACAATGAGCAGTTCTTC. This chain links TRBV6-2 or TRBV6-3 with TRBJ2-1, with 8 nucleotides matching TRBD2. The germline gives CDR1 MNHEY, CDR2 SVGEGT. The CDR3 runs to 15 residues. The V and J ends lost 5 bases and 2 bases, in that order; junction bases with no gene match: 5.

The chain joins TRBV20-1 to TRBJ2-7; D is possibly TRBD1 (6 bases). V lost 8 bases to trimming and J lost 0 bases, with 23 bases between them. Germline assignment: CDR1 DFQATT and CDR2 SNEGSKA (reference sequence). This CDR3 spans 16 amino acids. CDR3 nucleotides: TGCAGTACGAGTCCCTCGACAGGACCAAGCTCCTACGAGCAGTACTTC. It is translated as CSTSPSTGPSSYEQYF.

This chain's CDR3 is CSVEGDYTEAFF. DNA of the CDR3: TGCAGCGTTGAAGGAGATTACACTGAAGCTTTCTTT. The V gene is TRBV29-1, the J gene TRBJ1-1; D unresolved. From germline, CDR1 is SQVTM and CDR2 ANQGSEA. CDR3 length: 12 residues. V was pared by 1 base and J by 3 bases, with 6 bases between.

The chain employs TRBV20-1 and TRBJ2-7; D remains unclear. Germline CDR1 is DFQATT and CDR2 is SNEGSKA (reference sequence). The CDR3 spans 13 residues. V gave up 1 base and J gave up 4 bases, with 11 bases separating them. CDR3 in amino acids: CSARVPAPYEQYF. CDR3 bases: TGCAGTGCTAGAGTTCCAGCTCCGTACGAGCAGTACTTC.

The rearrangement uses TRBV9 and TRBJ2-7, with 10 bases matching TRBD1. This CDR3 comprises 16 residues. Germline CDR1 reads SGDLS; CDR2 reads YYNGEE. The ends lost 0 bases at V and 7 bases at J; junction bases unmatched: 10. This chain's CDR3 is CASSVAPGTGASEQYF. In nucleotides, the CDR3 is TGTGCCAGCAGCGTAGCCCCCGGGACAGGGGCTTCAGAGCAGTACTTC.

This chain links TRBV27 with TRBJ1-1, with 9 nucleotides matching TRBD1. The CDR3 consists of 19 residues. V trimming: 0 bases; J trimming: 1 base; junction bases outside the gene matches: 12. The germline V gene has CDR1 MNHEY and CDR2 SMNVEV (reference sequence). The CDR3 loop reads CASSLSPIRTGAPNTEAFF. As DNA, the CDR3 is TGTGCCAGCAGTTTATCACCGATTAGGACAGGGGCCCCGAACACTGAAGCTTTCTTT.

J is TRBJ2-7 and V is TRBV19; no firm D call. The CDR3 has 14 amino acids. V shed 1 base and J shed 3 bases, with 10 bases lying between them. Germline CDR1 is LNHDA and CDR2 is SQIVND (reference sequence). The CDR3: CASSIAGRDYEQYF. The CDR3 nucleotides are TGTGCCAGTAGTATAGCAGGACGAGACTACGAGCAGTACTTC. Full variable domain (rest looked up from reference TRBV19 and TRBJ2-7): DGGITQSPKYLFRKEGQNVTLSCEQNLNHDAMYWYRQDPGQGLRLIYYSQIVNDFQKGDIAEGYSVSREKKESFPLTVTSAQKNPTAFYLCASSIAGRDYEQYFGPGTRLTVT.

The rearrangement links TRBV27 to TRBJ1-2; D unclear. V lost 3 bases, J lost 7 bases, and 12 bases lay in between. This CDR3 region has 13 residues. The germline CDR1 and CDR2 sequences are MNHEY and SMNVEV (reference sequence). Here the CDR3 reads CASSFDGITGYTF. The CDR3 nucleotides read TGTGCCAGCAGTTTCGACGGTATTACTGGCTACACCTTC.

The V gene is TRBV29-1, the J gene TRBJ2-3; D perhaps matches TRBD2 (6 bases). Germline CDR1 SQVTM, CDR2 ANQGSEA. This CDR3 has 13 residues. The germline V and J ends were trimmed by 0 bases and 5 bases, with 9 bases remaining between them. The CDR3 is CSVEEIAVDTQYF. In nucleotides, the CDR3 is TGCAGCGTTGAAGAAATAGCGGTAGATACGCAGTATTTT.

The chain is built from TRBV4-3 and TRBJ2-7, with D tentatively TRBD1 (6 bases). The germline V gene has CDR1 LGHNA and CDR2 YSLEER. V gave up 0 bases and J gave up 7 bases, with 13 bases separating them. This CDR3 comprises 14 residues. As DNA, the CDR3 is TGCGCCAGCAGCCAAGACAGGGGAACGGAAGAGCAGTACTTC. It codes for CASSQDRGTEEQYF.

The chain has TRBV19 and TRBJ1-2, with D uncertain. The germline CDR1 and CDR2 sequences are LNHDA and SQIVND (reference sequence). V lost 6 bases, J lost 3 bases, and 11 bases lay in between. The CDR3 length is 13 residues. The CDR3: CASSHPGDYGYTF. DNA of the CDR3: TGTGCCAGTAGCCACCCGGGCGACTATGGCTACACCTTC.

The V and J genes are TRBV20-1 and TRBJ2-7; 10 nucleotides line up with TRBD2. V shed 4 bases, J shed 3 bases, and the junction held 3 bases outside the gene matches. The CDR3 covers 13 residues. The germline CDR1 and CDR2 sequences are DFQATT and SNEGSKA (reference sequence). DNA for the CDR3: TGCAGTGCTACGGCTAGCGGGAGCTACGAGCAGTACTTC. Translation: CSATASGSYEQYF.

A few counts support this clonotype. CDR3: CSARERDTYEQYF. The CDR3 region has the DNA TGCAGTGCTAGAGAGCGGGATACCTACGAGCAGTACTTC. V and J are TRBV20-1 and TRBJ2-7; tentatively, D is TRBD2 (6 bases). The V gene's germline CDR1 is DFQATT and CDR2 SNEGSKA (reference sequence). The V gene lost 0 bases and the J gene lost 2 bases, with 8 bases spanning the gap. This CDR3 spans 13 amino acids.

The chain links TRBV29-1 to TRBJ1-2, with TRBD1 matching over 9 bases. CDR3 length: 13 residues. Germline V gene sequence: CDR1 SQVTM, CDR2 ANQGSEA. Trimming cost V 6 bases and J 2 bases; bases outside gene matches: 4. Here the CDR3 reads CSVKDRGNYGYTF. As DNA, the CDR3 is TGCAGCGTGAAGGACAGGGGAAACTATGGCTACACCTTC.

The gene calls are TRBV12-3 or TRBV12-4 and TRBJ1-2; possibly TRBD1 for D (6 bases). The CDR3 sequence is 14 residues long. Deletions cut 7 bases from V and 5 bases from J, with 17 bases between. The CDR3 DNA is TGTGCCAGCACCTGGGGGGGGGCCACTTATGGCTACACCTTC. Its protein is CASTWGGATYGYTF.

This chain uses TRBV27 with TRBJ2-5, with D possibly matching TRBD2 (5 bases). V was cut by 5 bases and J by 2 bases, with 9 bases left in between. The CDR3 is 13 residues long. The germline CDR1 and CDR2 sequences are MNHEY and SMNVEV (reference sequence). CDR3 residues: CASSPPGQETQYF. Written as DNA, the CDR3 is TGTGCCAGCAGTCCTCCGGGACAAGAGACCCAGTACTTC.